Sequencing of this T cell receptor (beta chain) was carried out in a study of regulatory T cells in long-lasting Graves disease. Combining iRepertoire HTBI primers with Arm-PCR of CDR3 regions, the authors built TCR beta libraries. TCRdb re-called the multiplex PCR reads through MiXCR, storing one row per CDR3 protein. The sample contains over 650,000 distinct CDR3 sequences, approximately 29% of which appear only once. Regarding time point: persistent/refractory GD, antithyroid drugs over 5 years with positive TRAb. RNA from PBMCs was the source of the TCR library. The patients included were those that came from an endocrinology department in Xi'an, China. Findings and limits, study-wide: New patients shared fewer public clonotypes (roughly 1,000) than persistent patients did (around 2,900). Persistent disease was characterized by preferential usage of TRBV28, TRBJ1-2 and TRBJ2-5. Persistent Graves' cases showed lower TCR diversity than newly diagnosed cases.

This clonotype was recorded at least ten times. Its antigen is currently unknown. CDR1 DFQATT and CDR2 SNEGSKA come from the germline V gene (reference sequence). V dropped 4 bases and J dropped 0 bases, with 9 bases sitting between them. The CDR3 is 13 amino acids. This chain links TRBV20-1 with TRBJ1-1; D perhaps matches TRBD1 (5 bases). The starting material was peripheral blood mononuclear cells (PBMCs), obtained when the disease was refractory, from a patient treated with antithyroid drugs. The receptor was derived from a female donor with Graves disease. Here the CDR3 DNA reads TGCAGTGCTACCGACAGCCTGAACACTGAAGCTTTCTTT. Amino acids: CSATDSLNTEAFF.